The T cell receptor beta chain under discussion was sequenced for a study of cytomegalovirus exposure and HLA in healthy donors. Study-wide findings and caveats: There were 160 or so TCR beta chains listed as cytomegalovirus-associated. Association of under 20,000 TCR beta sequences with HLA alleles was found at 0.05 false discovery rate in a later analysis. In an earlier analysis, about 87% or about 30%: the productive usage of most TCR beta V segments. When a later analysis compared HLA-associated TCR beta chains with equally common others, the HLA-associated chains turned out to be more clonally expanded and to have lower generation probabilities.

About this clone itself: Its antigen is currently unknown.

The CDR3 has 14 amino acids. The V end lost 3 bases, the J end lost 2 bases, and 8 bases lay between the germline ends. Germline lookup yields CDR1 MGHRA and CDR2 YSYEKL. A multiplex PCR was run with 60 Vbeta primers and 13 Jbeta primers. Sequencing used immunoSEQ multiplex PCR; TCRdb keeps in-frame clones, though not all of them. The table lists 35,000 to 50,000 clones. V gene TRBV4-1 combines with J gene TRBJ2-4; maybe TRBD2 (5 bases). This clonotype originated in a male donor in good health and CMV-seronegative. The sequenced sample was PBMCs. CDR3 region: CASSQPGTKNIQYF. For the CDR3, the DNA is TGCGCCAGCAGCCAGCCCGGGACCAAAAACATTCAGTACTTC.